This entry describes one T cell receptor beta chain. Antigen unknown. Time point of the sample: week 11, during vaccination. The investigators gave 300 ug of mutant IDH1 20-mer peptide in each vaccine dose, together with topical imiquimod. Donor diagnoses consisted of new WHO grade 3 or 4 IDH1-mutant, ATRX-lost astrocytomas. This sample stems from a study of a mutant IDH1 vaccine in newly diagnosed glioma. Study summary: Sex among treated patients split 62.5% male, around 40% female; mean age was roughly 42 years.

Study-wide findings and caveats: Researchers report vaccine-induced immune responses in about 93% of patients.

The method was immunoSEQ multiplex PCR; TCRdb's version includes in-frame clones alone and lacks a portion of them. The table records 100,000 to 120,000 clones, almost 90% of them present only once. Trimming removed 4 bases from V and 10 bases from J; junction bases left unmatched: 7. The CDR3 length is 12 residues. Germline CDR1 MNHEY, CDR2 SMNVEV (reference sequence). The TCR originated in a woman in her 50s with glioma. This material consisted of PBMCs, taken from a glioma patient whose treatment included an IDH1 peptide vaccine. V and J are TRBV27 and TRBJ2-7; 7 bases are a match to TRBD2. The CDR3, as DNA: TGTGCCAGCAGTTCCCGACTAGCACCCCAGTACTTC. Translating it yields CASSSRLAPQYF.